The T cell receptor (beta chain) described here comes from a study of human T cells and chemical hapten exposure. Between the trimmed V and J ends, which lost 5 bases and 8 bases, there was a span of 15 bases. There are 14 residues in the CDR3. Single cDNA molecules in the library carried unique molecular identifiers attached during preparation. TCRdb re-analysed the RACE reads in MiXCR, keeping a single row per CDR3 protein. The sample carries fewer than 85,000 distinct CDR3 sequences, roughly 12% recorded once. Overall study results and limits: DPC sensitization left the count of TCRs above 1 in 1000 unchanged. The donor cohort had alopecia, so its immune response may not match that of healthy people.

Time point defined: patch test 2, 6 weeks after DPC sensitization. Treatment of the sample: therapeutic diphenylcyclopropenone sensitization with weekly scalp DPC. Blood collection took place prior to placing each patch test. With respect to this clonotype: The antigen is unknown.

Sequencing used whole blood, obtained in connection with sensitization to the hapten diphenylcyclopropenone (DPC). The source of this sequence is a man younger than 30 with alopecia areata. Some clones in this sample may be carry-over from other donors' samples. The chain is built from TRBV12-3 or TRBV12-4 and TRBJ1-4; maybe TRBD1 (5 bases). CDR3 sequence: CASSPREGREKLFF. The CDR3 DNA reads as TGTGCCAGCAGTCCCCGGGAGGGGAGGGAAAAACTGTTTTTT.